A selection of T cell receptor beta chains follows, all from one sample in a study of blood T cell repertoires in COVID-19. Produced via immunoSEQ multiplex PCR; TCRdb's table is partial and in-frame only. This table holds about 26,000 clones, about 94% found once. Sequencing input: peripheral blood. These receptors all come from a human donor with active COVID-19. The donor label of this sample is uncertain. Both conserved end residues are part of each CDR3. The order of the fields is D gene, V gene, clone size, J gene, CDR3 protein, CDR3 DNA. D genes are given only for firm matches. Clone size is not always given. Where it is, it says once, few, many or a class for expanded clones.

d_gene: TRBD1
v_gene: TRBV18
abundance: few
j_gene: TRBJ2-5
CDR3aa: CASSPGQGETQYF
CDR3nt: TGTGCCAGCTCACCGGGACAGGGAGAGACCCAGTACTTC

d_gene: TRBD2
v_gene: TRBV7-2
abundance: -
j_gene: TRBJ2-3
CDR3aa: CASSNVLAGPGDTQYF
CDR3nt: TGTGCCAGCAGCAACGTTCTAGCGGGGCCAGGGGATACGCAGTATTTT

d_gene: -
v_gene: TRBV19
abundance: -
j_gene: TRBJ2-7
CDR3aa: CASSKDSYYEQYF
CDR3nt: TGTGCCAGTAGTAAGGACAGTTACTACGAGCAGTACTTC

d_gene: TRBD2
v_gene: TRBV2
abundance: -
j_gene: TRBJ2-3
CDR3aa: CARGLAGGTDTQYF
CDR3nt: TGTGCCAGGGGACTAGCGGGAGGGACAGATACGCAGTATTTT

d_gene: -
v_gene: TRBV2
abundance: -
j_gene: TRBJ2-5
CDR3aa: CASNGYRQVGTQYF
CDR3nt: TGTGCCAGCAACGGATACAGACAGGTCGGGACCCAGTACTTC

d_gene: -
v_gene: TRBV7-2
abundance: -
j_gene: TRBJ2-7
CDR3aa: CASSLAGTDIPYEQYF
CDR3nt: TGTGCCAGCAGCTTAGCCGGGACTGATATCCCCTACGAGCAGTACTTC

d_gene: -
v_gene: TRBV6-2/TRBV6-3
abundance: once
j_gene: TRBJ1-1
CDR3aa: CASSLVEVTEAFF
CDR3nt: TGTGCCAGCAGCCTGGTTGAGGTCACTGAAGCTTTCTTT

d_gene: TRBD2
v_gene: TRBV7-2
abundance: once
j_gene: TRBJ2-7
CDR3aa: CASGWTSGSSSYEQYF
CDR3nt: TGTGCCAGCGGGTGGACTAGCGGTTCCAGCTCCTACGAGCAGTACTTC

d_gene: -
v_gene: TRBV14
abundance: -
j_gene: TRBJ1-6
CDR3aa: CASSQSGTSYNSPLHF
CDR3nt: TGTGCCAGCAGCCAGTCCGGGACATCCTATAATTCACCCCTCCACTTT

d_gene: -
v_gene: TRBV11-2
abundance: -
j_gene: TRBJ2-3
CDR3aa: CASKPYPSTDTQYF
CDR3nt: TGTGCCTCAAAGCCATATCCCAGCACAGATACGCAGTATTTT

d_gene: -
v_gene: TRBV30
abundance: -
j_gene: TRBJ1-5
CDR3aa: CAWSNRRGQPQHF
CDR3nt: TGTGCCTGGAGTAATCGGAGGGGTCAGCCCCAGCATTTT

d_gene: -
v_gene: TRBV7-2
abundance: -
j_gene: TRBJ1-1
CDR3aa: CASSPGAEAFF
CDR3nt: TGTGCCAGCAGCCCCGGAGCCGAAGCTTTCTTT

d_gene: -
v_gene: TRBV7-2
abundance: -
j_gene: TRBJ1-6
CDR3aa: CASSLAWGGINSPLHF
CDR3nt: TGTGCCAGCAGCTTAGCGTGGGGAGGCATAAATTCACCCCTCCACTTT

d_gene: -
v_gene: TRBV19
abundance: -
j_gene: TRBJ2-5
CDR3aa: CASRQPPGETQYF
CDR3nt: TGTGCCAGTAGGCAACCCCCCGGAGAGACCCAGTACTTC

d_gene: -
v_gene: TRBV5-1
abundance: -
j_gene: TRBJ1-6
CDR3aa: CASRDPQGYNSPLHF
CDR3nt: TGCGCCAGCAGAGATCCCCAGGGCTATAATTCACCCCTCCACTTT

d_gene: -
v_gene: TRBV7-9
abundance: -
j_gene: TRBJ2-5
CDR3aa: CASSLDTAMGTQYF
CDR3nt: TGTGCCAGCAGCTTAGACACAGCAATGGGGACCCAGTACTTC

d_gene: -
v_gene: TRBV5-1
abundance: -
j_gene: TRBJ1-1
CDR3aa: CASRREPGDTEAFF
CDR3nt: TGCGCCAGCAGGAGGGAGCCGGGGGACACTGAAGCTTTCTTT

d_gene: -
v_gene: TRBV29-1
abundance: -
j_gene: TRBJ1-4
CDR3aa: CSAGGVGQPRANEKLFF
CDR3nt: TGCAGCGCTGGCGGCGTTGGACAGCCTCGGGCTAATGAAAAACTGTTTTTT

d_gene: TRBD1
v_gene: TRBV5-1
abundance: -
j_gene: TRBJ1-2
CDR3aa: CASSFQTGGNYGYTF
CDR3nt: TGCGCTAGCAGCTTCCAGACAGGGGGAAACTATGGCTACACCTTC

d_gene: -
v_gene: TRBV21-1
abundance: -
j_gene: TRBJ1-2
CDR3aa: CASSKPDGKNYGYTF
CDR3nt: TGTGCCAGCAGCAAACCAGACGGGAAGAACTATGGCTACACCTTC

d_gene: TRBD1
v_gene: TRBV3-1/TRBV3-2
abundance: -
j_gene: TRBJ2-7
CDR3aa: CASSPTGTGTYEQYF
CDR3nt: TGTGCCAGCAGCCCCACCGGGACAGGGACCTACGAGCAGTACTTC

d_gene: TRBD1
v_gene: TRBV7-9
abundance: -
j_gene: TRBJ2-6
CDR3aa: CASSPRDSSGANVLTF
CDR3nt: TGTGCCAGCAGCCCACGGGACAGCTCTGGGGCCAACGTCCTGACTTTC

d_gene: TRBD2
v_gene: TRBV7-2
abundance: -
j_gene: TRBJ2-1
CDR3aa: CASSLAWTSQQFF
CDR3nt: TGTGCCAGCAGCTTAGCGTGGACTAGCCAGCAGTTCTTC

d_gene: TRBD2
v_gene: TRBV19
abundance: -
j_gene: TRBJ2-1
CDR3aa: CASGKTSGNRHEQFF
CDR3nt: TGTGCCAGTGGAAAGACTAGCGGGAATCGGCATGAGCAGTTCTTC

d_gene: -
v_gene: TRBV5-1
abundance: -
j_gene: TRBJ2-7
CDR3aa: CASSLGTLAVSYEQYF
CDR3nt: TGCGCCAGCAGCTTGGGGACACTGGCAGTCTCCTACGAGCAGTACTTC

d_gene: TRBD1
v_gene: TRBV13
abundance: once
j_gene: TRBJ2-3
CDR3aa: CASSVWGRGRGTDTQYF
CDR3nt: TGTGCCAGCAGCGTTTGGGGAAGGGGGCGAGGCACAGATACGCAGTATTTT

d_gene: -
v_gene: TRBV19
abundance: once
j_gene: TRBJ2-7
CDR3aa: CASSLAGSPYEQYF
CDR3nt: TGTGCCAGTAGTTTGGCGGGGTCCCCCTACGAGCAGTACTTC

d_gene: TRBD1
v_gene: TRBV7-9
abundance: -
j_gene: TRBJ1-1
CDR3aa: CASSSLGTALDTEAFF
CDR3nt: TGTGCCAGCAGCTCCTTAGGGACAGCCTTGGACACTGAAGCTTTCTTT

d_gene: -
v_gene: TRBV12-3/TRBV12-4
abundance: -
j_gene: TRBJ2-4
CDR3aa: CASRRQAADIQYF
CDR3nt: TGTGCCAGCAGGAGACAGGCTGCTGACATTCAGTACTTC

d_gene: -
v_gene: TRBV5-1
abundance: -
j_gene: TRBJ1-6
CDR3aa: CANPGGRVFNSPLHF
CDR3nt: TGCGCCAACCCGGGGGGCAGGGTCTTCAATTCACCCCTCCACTTT

d_gene: -
v_gene: TRBV7-8
abundance: -
j_gene: TRBJ2-7
CDR3aa: CASSPTDLAIEAYEQYF
CDR3nt: TGTGCCAGCAGCCCCACTGACCTAGCTATCGAGGCCTACGAGCAGTACTTC

d_gene: -
v_gene: TRBV6-5
abundance: -
j_gene: TRBJ1-5
CDR3aa: CASRSRQGNQPQHF
CDR3nt: TGTGCCAGCAGATCTCGACAGGGCAATCAGCCCCAGCATTTT

d_gene: -
v_gene: TRBV5-1
abundance: -
j_gene: TRBJ2-5
CDR3aa: CASSVLQETQYF
CDR3nt: TGCGCCAGCAGCGTCCTTCAAGAGACCCAGTACTTC

d_gene: -
v_gene: TRBV7-2
abundance: -
j_gene: TRBJ2-5
CDR3aa: CASSFLQGLGETQYF
CDR3nt: TGTGCCAGCAGCTTTTTGCAGGGGTTGGGGGAGACCCAGTACTTC

d_gene: -
v_gene: TRBV7-2
abundance: -
j_gene: TRBJ1-3
CDR3aa: CASSSTRSGNTIYF
CDR3nt: TGTGCCAGCAGTAGCACTCGCTCTGGAAACACCATATATTTT

d_gene: TRBD1
v_gene: TRBV5-1
abundance: -
j_gene: TRBJ1-3
CDR3aa: CASRSLRQGAHGNTIYF
CDR3nt: TGCGCCAGCAGGTCGCTACGACAGGGGGCTCATGGAAACACCATATATTTT

d_gene: TRBD2
v_gene: TRBV6-2/TRBV6-3
abundance: -
j_gene: TRBJ2-3
CDR3aa: CASSHDGGKFTDTQYF
CDR3nt: TGTGCCAGCAGCCATGACGGGGGGAAATTCACAGATACGCAGTATTTT

d_gene: TRBD2
v_gene: TRBV28
abundance: -
j_gene: TRBJ2-7
CDR3aa: CASWGKGAGGSYEQYF
CDR3nt: TGTGCCAGCTGGGGGAAAGGGGCGGGGGGCTCCTACGAGCAGTACTTC

d_gene: -
v_gene: TRBV7-9
abundance: -
j_gene: TRBJ2-1
CDR3aa: CASSFFRSQGKYNEQFF
CDR3nt: TGTGCCAGCAGCTTTTTTCGGAGTCAGGGGAAATACAATGAGCAGTTCTTC

d_gene: TRBD1
v_gene: TRBV5-1
abundance: -
j_gene: TRBJ2-7
CDR3aa: CASSLDWGDRDVQQYF
CDR3nt: TGCGCCAGCAGCTTGGATTGGGGAGACAGGGATGTGCAGCAGTACTTC

d_gene: -
v_gene: TRBV5-4
abundance: -
j_gene: TRBJ1-6
CDR3aa: CASSLLGLEGPLHF
CDR3nt: TGTGCCAGCAGCTTGTTAGGGTTGGAGGGCCCCCTCCACTTT

d_gene: -
v_gene: TRBV5-6
abundance: once
j_gene: TRBJ1-2
CDR3aa: CASSLIPRNYGYTF
CDR3nt: TGTGCCAGCAGCTTGATTCCCCGGAACTATGGCTACACCTTC

d_gene: TRBD2
v_gene: TRBV12-5
abundance: -
j_gene: TRBJ2-3
CDR3aa: CASGRLAGDRDTQYF
CDR3nt: TGTGCTAGTGGCCGACTAGCGGGGGACAGGGATACGCAGTATTTT

d_gene: -
v_gene: TRBV28
abundance: -
j_gene: TRBJ2-7
CDR3aa: CASRSPGIAHEQYF
CDR3nt: TGTGCCAGCAGGTCCCCGGGTATAGCACACGAGCAGTACTTC

d_gene: TRBD2
v_gene: TRBV24-1
abundance: -
j_gene: TRBJ2-7
CDR3aa: CATSDRTSGPYEQYF
CDR3nt: TGTGCCACCAGTGACCGGACTAGCGGGCCCTACGAGCAGTACTTC

d_gene: TRBD1
v_gene: TRBV19
abundance: -
j_gene: TRBJ1-2
CDR3aa: CASSRQGDNDGYTF
CDR3nt: TGTGCCAGTAGCAGACAGGGGGATAACGATGGCTACACCTTC

d_gene: -
v_gene: TRBV5-1
abundance: -
j_gene: TRBJ2-2
CDR3aa: CASSSDSAKTGELFF
CDR3nt: TGCGCCAGCAGCTCGGACAGCGCTAAAACCGGGGAGCTGTTTTTT

d_gene: -
v_gene: TRBV15
abundance: -
j_gene: TRBJ2-5
CDR3aa: CATSRAISGIQETQYF
CDR3nt: TGTGCCACCAGCAGAGCAATCTCAGGGATCCAAGAGACCCAGTACTTC

d_gene: TRBD1
v_gene: TRBV19
abundance: once
j_gene: TRBJ1-4
CDR3aa: CASTRGTTNEKLFF
CDR3nt: TGTGCCAGCACCAGGGGGACAACTAATGAAAAACTGTTTTTT

d_gene: -
v_gene: TRBV24-1
abundance: -
j_gene: TRBJ2-7
CDR3aa: CATSASGVGVYEQYF
CDR3nt: TGTGCCACCAGTGCCTCTGGGGTGGGAGTCTACGAGCAGTACTTC

d_gene: TRBD2
v_gene: TRBV7-8
abundance: -
j_gene: TRBJ2-2
CDR3aa: CASLGGSGRTGELFF
CDR3nt: TGTGCCAGCCTAGGAGGTAGCGGGAGAACCGGGGAGCTGTTTTTT

d_gene: -
v_gene: TRBV27
abundance: -
j_gene: TRBJ1-6
CDR3aa: CASSGQSSYNSPLHF
CDR3nt: TGTGCCAGCAGTGGGCAAAGCTCCTATAATTCACCCCTCCACTTT